This is a list of T cell receptor beta chains from one sample in a study of blood T cell repertoires in COVID-19. Method: immunoSEQ multiplex PCR; TCRdb's copy keeps in-frame clones and lacks some. The table shows about 400,000 clones, with more than 70% occurring only once. The sequencing input was peripheral blood. The receptors come from a man aged 40-49 years with acute or convalescent COVID-19. CDR3s include the opening cysteine and the closing phenylalanine or tryptophan. The order of the fields is D gene, V gene, clone size, J gene, CDR3 DNA, CDR3 protein. D genes are given only for firm matches. Size tells how often a clone was seen (once, few, many) or the class of an expanded clone, and some rows leave it out.

d_gene: .; v_gene: TRBV6-2/TRBV6-3; abundance: once; j_gene: TRBJ1-2; CDR3nt: TGTGCCAGCAGTTACTCGATTGCAGTCAACTATGGCTACACCTTC; CDR3aa: CASSYSIAVNYGYTF
d_gene: TRBD1; v_gene: TRBV6-5; abundance: .; j_gene: TRBJ2-7; CDR3nt: TGTGCCAGCGGACAGGGTCCCTACGAGCAGTACTTC; CDR3aa: CASGQGPYEQYF
d_gene: TRBD1; v_gene: TRBV4-1; abundance: once; j_gene: TRBJ1-3; CDR3nt: TGCGCCAGCAGCCACAACAGGGGAAATCGGAACACCATATATTTT; CDR3aa: CASSHNRGNRNTIYF
d_gene: .; v_gene: TRBV21-1; abundance: .; j_gene: TRBJ2-7; CDR3nt: TGTGCCAGCAGCAAAGAACTCGAGAGGTGGAAAGACGAGCAGTACTTC; CDR3aa: CASSKELERWKDEQYF
d_gene: TRBD2; v_gene: TRBV5-1; abundance: few; j_gene: TRBJ2-2; CDR3nt: TGCGCCAGCAGCTCGGGACTAGCGGGAGGGATCGGGGAGCTGTTTTTT; CDR3aa: CASSSGLAGGIGELFF
d_gene: .; v_gene: TRBV5-1; abundance: once; j_gene: TRBJ2-7; CDR3nt: TGCGCCAGCAGCACCCAGGTTCCCCCAACCTACGAGCAGTACTTC; CDR3aa: CASSTQVPPTYEQYF
d_gene: .; v_gene: TRBV25-1; abundance: once; j_gene: TRBJ1-5; CDR3nt: TGTGCCAGCAGCGCCGTTAATCAGGGGTTCAATCAGCCCCAGCATTTT; CDR3aa: CASSAVNQGFNQPQHF
d_gene: TRBD1; v_gene: TRBV7-6; abundance: .; j_gene: TRBJ2-1; CDR3nt: TGTGCCAGCAGCTCACAGGGACAGGGGGCTAGCGGGGGATACAATGAGCAGTTCTTC; CDR3aa: CASSSQGQGASGGYNEQFF
d_gene: .; v_gene: TRBV19; abundance: .; j_gene: TRBJ1-4; CDR3nt: TGTGCCAGTAGTGCACAGGGATTGGGTAATGAAAAACTGTTTTTT; CDR3aa: CASSAQGLGNEKLFF
d_gene: TRBD2; v_gene: TRBV20-1; abundance: .; j_gene: TRBJ2-1; CDR3nt: TGCAGTGCTAGTCCCGCGGGAGTTGGGGAGCAGTTCTTC; CDR3aa: CSASPAGVGEQFF
d_gene: TRBD1; v_gene: TRBV5-6; abundance: .; j_gene: TRBJ1-5; CDR3nt: TGTGCCAGCAGCATGGGGGACAGGTCAGATCAGCCCCAGCATTTT; CDR3aa: CASSMGDRSDQPQHF
d_gene: .; v_gene: TRBV6-2/TRBV6-3; abundance: .; j_gene: TRBJ2-2; CDR3nt: TGTGCCAGCAGTTCGGCCGGGTCTTACACCGGGGAGCTGTTTTTT; CDR3aa: CASSSAGSYTGELFF
d_gene: TRBD1; v_gene: TRBV5-4; abundance: .; j_gene: TRBJ2-7; CDR3nt: TGTGCCAGCAGCTGGGGGGACAGGGCAAGAGAGCAGTACTTC; CDR3aa: CASSWGDRAREQYF
d_gene: TRBD1; v_gene: TRBV4-2; abundance: .; j_gene: TRBJ1-4; CDR3nt: TGTGCCAGCAGCCCACGACCGGGACAGGCCTCTAATGAAAAACTGTTTTTT; CDR3aa: CASSPRPGQASNEKLFF
d_gene: TRBD2; v_gene: TRBV27; abundance: few; j_gene: TRBJ2-2; CDR3nt: TGTGCCAGCAGTCACAGGACTAGCGGGAGCGGGGAGCTGTTTTTT; CDR3aa: CASSHRTSGSGELFF
d_gene: .; v_gene: TRBV27; abundance: .; j_gene: TRBJ1-6; CDR3nt: TGTGCCAGCCCGGGTACTCCTCTTTCACCCCTCCACTTT; CDR3aa: CASPGTPLSPLHF
d_gene: .; v_gene: TRBV6-5; abundance: .; j_gene: TRBJ1-2; CDR3nt: TGTGCCAGCAGTTCTGACACCTATGGCTACACCTTC; CDR3aa: CASSSDTYGYTF
d_gene: .; v_gene: TRBV6-1; abundance: .; j_gene: TRBJ1-5; CDR3nt: TGTGCCAGCAGTGACGCATCGGACAGCCCACAGTACAATCAGCCCCAGCATTTT; CDR3aa: CASSDASDSPQYNQPQHF
d_gene: .; v_gene: TRBV7-2; abundance: .; j_gene: TRBJ1-2; CDR3nt: TGTGCCAGCAGCAGACAGTCTAACTATGGCTACACCTTC; CDR3aa: CASSRQSNYGYTF
d_gene: TRBD1; v_gene: TRBV28; abundance: .; j_gene: TRBJ1-2; CDR3nt: TGTGCCAGCAGTTTTCAGGGGGCGCTGGACTATGGCTACACCTTC; CDR3aa: CASSFQGALDYGYTF
d_gene: TRBD2; v_gene: TRBV4-3; abundance: .; j_gene: TRBJ2-3; CDR3nt: TGCGCCAGCAGCCAAGAACTAGCGGGGGGCACAGATACGCAGTATTTT; CDR3aa: CASSQELAGGTDTQYF
d_gene: .; v_gene: TRBV12-3/TRBV12-4; abundance: .; j_gene: TRBJ2-1; CDR3nt: TGTGCCAGCAGTTTAGGGCGGTACAATGAGCAGTTCTTC; CDR3aa: CASSLGRYNEQFF
d_gene: TRBD2; v_gene: TRBV24-1; abundance: .; j_gene: TRBJ2-1; CDR3nt: TGTGCCACCACCCCAGGCGGGGGGAGTAATGAGCAGTTCTTC; CDR3aa: CATTPGGGSNEQFF
d_gene: TRBD2; v_gene: TRBV30; abundance: .; j_gene: TRBJ2-5; CDR3nt: TGTGCCTGGAGTCGGCTTACTAGCGGGGTGGAGACCCAGTACTTC; CDR3aa: CAWSRLTSGVETQYF
d_gene: .; v_gene: TRBV15; abundance: .; j_gene: TRBJ1-3; CDR3nt: TGTGCCACCAGCAGAGGGGGGCGGAACACCATATATTTT; CDR3aa: CATSRGGRNTIYF
d_gene: .; v_gene: TRBV3-1/TRBV3-2; abundance: .; j_gene: TRBJ2-5; CDR3nt: TGTGCCAGCAGCCAGGACTGGGAGACCCAGTACTTC; CDR3aa: CASSQDWETQYF
d_gene: .; v_gene: TRBV4-1; abundance: .; j_gene: TRBJ1-1; CDR3nt: TGCGCCAGCAGCCAAGAAGGAGCGGGAAAAACTGAAGCTTTCTTT; CDR3aa: CASSQEGAGKTEAFF
d_gene: .; v_gene: TRBV28; abundance: .; j_gene: TRBJ2-7; CDR3nt: TGTGCCAGCAGTTTAGGCAGGGAGGTATCCGAGCAGTACTTC; CDR3aa: CASSLGREVSEQYF
d_gene: TRBD1; v_gene: TRBV29-1; abundance: .; j_gene: TRBJ1-1; CDR3nt: TGCAGCGTTGGGTTCGGAGCGACAGGGGGAGCTTTCTTT; CDR3aa: CSVGFGATGGAFF
d_gene: .; v_gene: TRBV18; abundance: .; j_gene: TRBJ2-4; CDR3nt: TGTGCCAGCTCACCACTTCCGACAGTACTAGCCAAAAACATTCAGTACTTC; CDR3aa: CASSPLPTVLAKNIQYF
d_gene: .; v_gene: TRBV5-4; abundance: .; j_gene: TRBJ2-2; CDR3nt: TGTGCCAGCAGCTTTGGTAGGCGACTAGCGAACACCGGGGAGCTGTTTTTT; CDR3aa: CASSFGRRLANTGELFF
d_gene: TRBD1; v_gene: TRBV5-1; abundance: .; j_gene: TRBJ2-7; CDR3nt: TGCGCCAGCAGCTCGACAGGGGTCTACGAGCAGTACTTC; CDR3aa: CASSSTGVYEQYF
d_gene: TRBD1; v_gene: TRBV5-1; abundance: .; j_gene: TRBJ1-2; CDR3nt: TGCGCCAGCAGCTCCCCGGGACAGGGGAGGTTTGATGGCTACACCTTC; CDR3aa: CASSSPGQGRFDGYTF
d_gene: TRBD1; v_gene: TRBV5-8; abundance: .; j_gene: TRBJ1-1; CDR3nt: TGTGCCAGCAGCTTGTCGGACAGGGGTTACACTGAAGCTTTCTTT; CDR3aa: CASSLSDRGYTEAFF
d_gene: .; v_gene: TRBV7-9; abundance: .; j_gene: TRBJ2-7; CDR3nt: TGTGCCAGCAGCTTATCGGGGTCCGGGCTACACGAGCAGTACTTC; CDR3aa: CASSLSGSGLHEQYF
d_gene: TRBD1; v_gene: TRBV4-1; abundance: .; j_gene: TRBJ2-5; CDR3nt: TGCGCCAGCAGCCTAGGACAGGGGGCGAAGACCCAGTACTTC; CDR3aa: CASSLGQGAKTQYF
d_gene: .; v_gene: TRBV12-2; abundance: .; j_gene: TRBJ2-3; CDR3nt: TGTGCAAGTCGCTCCCGAGCTAGCCTCCGCACAGATACGCAGTATTTT; CDR3aa: CASRSRASLRTDTQYF